The 32 T cell receptor beta chains below come from one sample, sequenced in a study of radiation and T cells in renal cell carcinoma. Generated by immunoSEQ multiplex PCR, the TCRdb table keeps only in-frame clones and is missing some. The repertoire holds 130,000 or so clones, 70% to 90% seen once, with around 12% in the top ten. Time point specified: baseline pretreatment blood. The treatment was: 15 Gy SBRT to primary tumor, nephrectomy 4 weeks later. Source: blood, taken from a patient whose treatment included radiotherapy and nephrectomy. The receptors were sampled from a woman aged 45 to 65 with renal cell carcinoma.

The genes are TRBV7-9 and TRBJ2-3; 14 positions match TRBD2. After removal of 7 bases from V and 4 bases from J, the junction contained 7 bases not matched to a gene. CDR1 is SEHNR and CDR2 is FQNEAQ in the germline V gene (reference sequence). The CDR3 loop spans 16 amino acids. CDR3 bases: TGTGCCAGCAATCCGACTAGCGGGGGGGCCGCAGATACGCAGTATTTT. Translated, it gives CASNPTSGGAADTQYF.

V and J are TRBV2 and TRBJ1-5, with 8 bases identical to TRBD1. Trimming removed 5 bases from V and 6 bases from J; junction bases left unmatched: 6. This CDR3 is 14 amino acids long. Germline lookup yields CDR1 SNHLY and CDR2 FYNNEI. CDR3 region: CASSLSGGGQPQHF. CDR3 nucleotides: TGTGCCAGCAGTTTATCAGGGGGCGGTCAGCCCCAGCATTTT.

V is TRBV2 and J is TRBJ2-3; the D gene is possibly TRBD2 (7 bases). Germline values: CDR1 SNHLY, CDR2 FYNNEI. V shed 5 bases and J shed 0 bases, with 12 bases lying between them. The CDR3 spans 15 residues. CDR3 DNA sequence: TGTGCCAGCAGTAGAAAGGGGGGGAGCACAGATACGCAGTATTTT. As protein: CASSRKGGSTDTQYF.

The V and J genes are TRBV10-2 and TRBJ1-2; D gene unclear. With 0 bases removed from V and 4 bases from J, the gap between germline ends came to 12 bases. CDR3 length equals 15 residues. Per the germline V gene, CDR1 is WSHSY and CDR2 is SAAADI. The CDR3 reads CASSESKGLLYGYTF. The CDR3 DNA follows: TGCGCCAGCAGTGAGTCAAAGGGCCTCCTCTATGGCTACACCTTC.

The V gene is TRBV28, the J gene TRBJ1-3; D ambiguous. CDR1 MDHEN and CDR2 SYDVKM come from the germline V gene. This CDR3 contains 13 residues. The CDR3 region is CAIQDHSGNTIYF. In nucleotides, the CDR3 is TGTGCAATTCAGGACCACTCTGGAAACACCATATATTTT.

The rearrangement joins TRBV15 to TRBJ1-1, with unresolved D. Trimming took off 5 bases at V and 6 bases at J, with 13 bases between the two ends. CDR1 LNHNV and CDR2 YYDKDF come from the germline V gene (reference sequence). This CDR3 is 13 amino acids long. The CDR3 loop is CATSRGKLAEAFF. CDR3 nucleotide sequence: TGTGCCACCAGCCGCGGGAAACTGGCTGAAGCTTTCTTT.

V is TRBV19 and J is TRBJ1-6; perhaps TRBD1 as D (6 bases). Trimming shortened V by 9 bases and J by 9 bases, and 21 bases separated the two germline ends. Germline V CDR1 and CDR2: LNHDA, SQIVND (reference sequence). This CDR3 spans 15 amino acids. The CDR3 loop is CASIDGGGYASPLHF. CDR3 DNA sequence: TGTGCCAGCATCGATGGCGGGGGCTACGCTTCACCCCTCCACTTT.

This chain links TRBV9 with TRBJ1-4; D is uncertain. Germline V gene sequence: CDR1 SGDLS, CDR2 YYNGEE. Trimming cost V 3 bases and J 8 bases, with 8 bases left between them. This CDR3 has 12 residues. The CDR3 loop is CASSAEDEKLFF. CDR3 in DNA: TGTGCCAGCAGCGCCGAGGACGAAAAACTGTTTTTT.

Only one count was recorded for this clone. This chain links TRBV7-6 with TRBJ2-7, with 13 bases lining up with TRBD2. The germline CDR1 and CDR2 sequences are SGHVS and FNYEAQ. V gave up 5 bases and J gave up 6 bases; unmatched junction bases: 7. The CDR3 runs 15 residues. The CDR3 DNA is TGTGCCAGCAGCCTCGGACTAGCGGGGGAGGGCGAGCAGTACTTC. It codes for CASSLGLAGEGEQYF.

V gene TRBV11-2 combines with J gene TRBJ1-5; tentatively, D is TRBD1 (5 bases). Between the trimmed V and J ends, which lost 1 base and 4 bases, there was a span of 11 bases. This CDR3 has 15 amino acids. Germline CDR1 SGHAT, CDR2 FQNNGV. For the CDR3, the DNA is TGTGCCAGCAGCTTAGGACAGTGGGTTAATCAGCCCCAGCATTTT. It codes for CASSLGQWVNQPQHF.

The rearrangement joins TRBV5-1 to TRBJ1-1, with TRBD1 identical over 10 bases. Germline lookup yields CDR1 SGHRS and CDR2 YFSETQ. The CDR3 consists of 16 residues. The trim removed 3 bases at V and 1 base at J, leaving 6 bases unmatched. The CDR3 sequence: CASSSSGQGTNTEAFF. The CDR3 DNA follows: TGCGCCAGCAGCTCCTCGGGACAGGGGACGAACACTGAAGCTTTCTTT.

The genes are TRBV7-9 and TRBJ2-2; TRBD1 agrees at 10 bases. V dropped 4 bases and J dropped 4; count of bases not matched to a gene: 3. The length of the CDR3 is 15 residues. Germline CDR1 and CDR2: SEHNR and FQNEAQ (reference sequence). The CDR3 DNA sequence: TGTGCCAGCAGCTCCGGGACAGGGGTCACCGGGGAGCTGTTTTTT. It yields the protein CASSSGTGVTGELFF.

Worth noting for this clone: The same CDR3 is also encoded by other DNA sequences in this sample. This rearrangement joins TRBV18 to TRBJ1-6; D is unclear. The V end lost 5 bases, the J end lost 0 bases, and 2 bases lay between the germline ends. Germline V CDR1 and CDR2: KGHSH, LQKENI. The CDR3 length is 13 residues. CDR3 coding DNA: TGTGCCAGCTCAGGCTCCTATAATTCACCCCTCCACTTT. This sequence encodes CASSGSYNSPLHF.

The chain couples TRBV4-1 to TRBJ1-1; no clear D. Trimming shortened V by 2 bases and J by 0 bases, and 16 bases separated the two germline ends. The CDR3 spans 17 residues. In germline, CDR1 is MGHRA, CDR2 YSYEKL. The CDR3 region has the DNA TGCGCCAGCAGCCAACGGTACGACGGAATACTGAACACTGAAGCTTTCTTT. This gives the protein CASSQRYDGILNTEAFF.

This chain joins TRBV2 and TRBJ1-2; D is undetermined. Trimming removed 2 bases from V and 4 bases from J, with 8 bases in between. CDR3 length: 13 amino acids. Germline V gene data show CDR1 as SNHLY and CDR2 as FYNNEI. The CDR3 loop reads CASSETRSYGYTF. The CDR3 DNA sequence: TGTGCCAGCAGTGAAACCAGGAGCTATGGCTACACCTTC.

The V gene is TRBV19, the J gene TRBJ1-1; 8 bases align to TRBD1. There are 14 residues in the CDR3. CDR1 and CDR2 (germline): LNHDA, SQIVND (reference sequence). V shed 5 bases and J 12 bases; nucleotides not matched to a gene: 14. CDR3 sequence: CASSPLRSGQATFF. The DNA of the CDR3 is TGTGCCAGTAGTCCCCTAAGGTCGGGACAGGCGACTTTCTTT.

The gene calls are TRBV18 and TRBJ2-5; TRBD1 agrees at 12 bases. The germline V gene encodes CDR1 KGHSH and CDR2 LQKENI. This CDR3 spans 15 amino acids. The junction had 5 bases not matched to a gene; V was cut back by 3 bases and J by 6 bases. CDR3 bases: TGTGCCAGCTCACCGGGACAGGGGGCTGGGAAGACCCAGTACTTC. Amino acid sequence: CASSPGQGAGKTQYF. Together with reference TRBV18 and TRBJ2-5, the CDR3 gives the full variable domain: NAGVMQNPRHLVRRRGQEARLRCSPMKGHSHVYWYRQLPEEGLKFMVYLQKENIIDESGMPKERFSAEFPKEGPSILRIQQVVRGDSAAYFCASSPGQGAGKTQYFGPGTRLLVL.

This clone was observed a handful of times. The chain joins TRBV7-9 to TRBJ1-1, with no clear D. The CDR3 sequence is 15 residues long. Trimming cost V 2 bases and J 0 bases, with 10 bases left between them. Germline V gene lookup returns CDR1 SEHNR and CDR2 FQNEAQ (reference sequence). Written as DNA, the CDR3 is TGTGCCAGCAGCTTACCTCGTCAGGTGAACACTGAAGCTTTCTTT. It specifies CASSLPRQVNTEAFF.

J is TRBJ1-6 and V is TRBV18; 7 bases are shared with TRBD1. Looked up from germline, CDR1 is KGHSH and CDR2 is LQKENI. V was clipped by 5 bases and J by 6 bases; unmatched bases: 1. This CDR3 is 13 amino acids long. The CDR3, as DNA: TGTGCCAGCTCATACAGGGGTAATTCACCCCTCCACTTT. Translated: CASSYRGNSPLHF. The variable domain in full, completed from reference TRBV18 and TRBJ1-6, reads NAGVMQNPRHLVRRRGQEARLRCSPMKGHSHVYWYRQLPEEGLKFMVYLQKENIIDESGMPKERFSAEFPKEGPSILRIQQVVRGDSAAYFCASSYRGNSPLHFGNGTRLTVT.

The rearrangement links TRBV2 to TRBJ1-1; the D is unclear. The CDR3 has 13 residues. Trimming took 4 bases from V and 6 from J, leaving 12 bases between them. Looked up from germline, CDR1 is SNHLY and CDR2 is FYNNEI. The CDR3 protein is CASSATGGAEAFF. Here the CDR3 DNA reads TGTGCCAGCAGTGCCACCGGAGGCGCTGAAGCTTTCTTT.

V gene TRBV2 combines with J gene TRBJ1-5; TRBD1 aligns across 10 bases. The germline CDR1 and CDR2 sequences are SNHLY and FYNNEI. J gave up 1 base and V 6 bases, and 3 bases lay outside the gene matches. This CDR3 has 15 amino acids. The CDR3 sequence is CASRGQGTSNQPQHF. The CDR3 DNA sequence: TGTGCCAGCAGGGGACAGGGGACGAGCAATCAGCCCCAGCATTTT.

In its sample, this clone was seen once. The J gene is TRBJ1-3, the V gene TRBV6-5; D gene ambiguous. The germline V gene has CDR1 MNHEY and CDR2 SVGAGI. This CDR3 has 14 amino acids. Trimming left V 2 bases short and J 3 bases short, with 8 bases between. CDR3 DNA: TGTGCCAGCAGTTACGGTGGTGATGGAAACACCATATATTTT. Protein sequence: CASSYGGDGNTIYF.

The chain carries TRBV10-3 and TRBJ1-1; D is unresolved. This CDR3 has 14 residues. Trimming removed 5 bases at V and 1 base at J, with 11 bases between. Germline CDR1 reads ENHRY; CDR2 reads SYGVKD. CDR3 sequence reads: CAISNLTENTEAFF. The CDR3 DNA follows: TGTGCCATCAGTAACCTTACAGAGAACACTGAAGCTTTCTTT.

This clone was recorded only once. The V and J genes are TRBV10-2 and TRBJ2-7; 8 nucleotides match TRBD1. Germline trimming cut 2 bases from V and 2 bases from J; bases unmatched to any gene: 5. The CDR3 sequence is 15 residues long. Per the germline V gene, CDR1 is WSHSY and CDR2 is SAAADI. DNA for the CDR3: TGCGCCAGCAGTGAGGTCAACAGGGGGGCCTACGAGCAGTACTTC. Translated: CASSEVNRGAYEQYF.

The genes are TRBV14 and TRBJ2-7, with D hard to call. Germline CDR1 SGHDN, CDR2 FVKESK. This CDR3 comprises 14 residues. Deletions cut 0 bases from V and 3 bases from J, with 9 bases between. The CDR3 DNA follows: TGTGCCAGCAGCCAAGAGTGGCAGAGCTACGAGCAGTACTTC. This codes for CASSQEWQSYEQYF.

The V and J genes are TRBV4-2 and TRBJ1-2; a weak D match, TRBD1 (5 bases). The V end lost 1 base, the J end lost 0 bases, and 12 bases lay between the germline ends. The CDR3 extends over 16 amino acids. Germline V gene sequence: CDR1 LGHNA, CDR2 YNFKEQ. Written as DNA, the CDR3 is TGTGCCAGCAGCCAAGGGTATCAGGGATCTAACTATGGCTACACCTTC. Amino acids: CASSQGYQGSNYGYTF.

This chain uses TRBV2 with TRBJ2-5; D remains unclear. The germline gives CDR1 SNHLY, CDR2 FYNNEI. This CDR3 is built from 14 residues. Between the trimmed V and J ends, which lost 2 bases and 5 bases, there was a span of 12 bases. For the CDR3, the DNA is TGTGCCAGCAGTGAACAGGCTGTCGGGGAGACCCAGTACTTC. Encoded protein: CASSEQAVGETQYF.

The V call is TRBV29-1, the J call TRBJ2-2, with D tentatively TRBD2 (6 bases). The CDR3 spans 16 residues. V lost 5 bases and J 7 bases, leaving 23 bases between the germline ends. Germline CDR1 reads SQVTM; CDR2 reads ANQGSEA. The CDR3 reads CSVPVTSGVFVGELFF. In nucleotides, the CDR3 is TGCAGCGTTCCTGTGACTAGTGGTGTTTTTGTCGGGGAGCTGTTTTTT.

The V and J genes are TRBV28 and TRBJ2-5; no definite D call. The CDR3 has 14 amino acids. From germline, CDR1 is MDHEN and CDR2 SYDVKM. Trimming removed 1 base at V and 0 bases at J, with 6 bases between. In nucleotides, the CDR3 is TGTGCCAGCAGTTTATTTTCGAACCAAGAGACCCAGTACTTC. This codes for CASSLFSNQETQYF.

This clone was counted once. This chain uses TRBV5-5 with TRBJ1-1; D gene ambiguous. Germline values: CDR1 SGHKS, CDR2 YYEKEE (reference sequence). Trimming shortened V by 3 bases and J by 1 base, and 10 bases separated the two germline ends. This CDR3 comprises 14 residues. The CDR3 region is CASSSDGGNTEAFF. As DNA, the CDR3 is TGTGCCAGCAGCTCCGACGGAGGGAACACTGAAGCTTTCTTT.

This clone was counted once. The V gene is TRBV6-5, the J gene TRBJ2-1; D is possibly TRBD1 or TRBD2 (5 bases each). Deletions cut 2 bases from V and 5 bases from J, with 13 bases between. This CDR3 has 15 residues. CDR1 MNHEY and CDR2 SVGAGI come from the germline V gene. CDR3 nucleotide sequence: TGTGCCAGCAGTTACGGGGGAGATCTTAACAATGAGCAGTTCTTC. This gives the protein CASSYGGDLNNEQFF.

This clone occurred a few times. This sequence joins TRBV6-1 and TRBJ1-5, with D possibly being TRBD1 (6 bases). Trimming pared 3 bases from V and 2 bases from J, leaving 11 bases between. Germline CDR1 MNHNS, CDR2 SASEGT. The CDR3 sequence is 15 residues long. Written as DNA, the CDR3 is TGTGCCAGCAGTGAGTTGGGGGCCCGCAATCAGCCCCAGCATTTT. This translates into CASSELGARNQPQHF.